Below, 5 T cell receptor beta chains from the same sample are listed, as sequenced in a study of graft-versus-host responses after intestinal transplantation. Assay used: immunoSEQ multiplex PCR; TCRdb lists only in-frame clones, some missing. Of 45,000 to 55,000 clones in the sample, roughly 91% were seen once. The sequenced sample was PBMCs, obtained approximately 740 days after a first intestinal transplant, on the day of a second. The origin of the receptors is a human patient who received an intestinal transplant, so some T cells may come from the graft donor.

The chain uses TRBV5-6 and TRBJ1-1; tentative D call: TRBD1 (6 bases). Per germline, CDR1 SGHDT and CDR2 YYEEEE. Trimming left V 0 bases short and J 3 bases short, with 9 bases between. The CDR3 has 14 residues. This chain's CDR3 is CASSLEGHDTEAFF. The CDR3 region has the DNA TGTGCCAGCAGCTTGGAGGGACACGACACTGAAGCTTTCTTT.

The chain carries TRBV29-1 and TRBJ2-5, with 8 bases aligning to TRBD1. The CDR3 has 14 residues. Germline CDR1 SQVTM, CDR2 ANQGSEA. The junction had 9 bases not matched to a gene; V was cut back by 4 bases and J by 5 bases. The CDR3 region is CSVGRQGARETQYF. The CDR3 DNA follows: TGCAGCGTTGGAAGGCAGGGGGCGAGGGAGACCCAGTACTTC.

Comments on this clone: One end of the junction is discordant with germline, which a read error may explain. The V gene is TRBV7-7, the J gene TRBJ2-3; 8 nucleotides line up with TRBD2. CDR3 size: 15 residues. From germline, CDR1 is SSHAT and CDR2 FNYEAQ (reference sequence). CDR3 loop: CASSMGLGSGDTQYF. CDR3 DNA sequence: TGTGCTAGCAGCATGGGACTAGGGTCGGGGGATACGCAGTATTTT.

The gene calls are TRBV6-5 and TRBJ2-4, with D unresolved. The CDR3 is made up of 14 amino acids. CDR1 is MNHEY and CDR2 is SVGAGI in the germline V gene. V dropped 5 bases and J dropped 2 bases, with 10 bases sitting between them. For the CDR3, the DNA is TGTGCCAGCAGTCTAAGTATGACCAAAAACATTCAGTACTTC. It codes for CASSLSMTKNIQYF.

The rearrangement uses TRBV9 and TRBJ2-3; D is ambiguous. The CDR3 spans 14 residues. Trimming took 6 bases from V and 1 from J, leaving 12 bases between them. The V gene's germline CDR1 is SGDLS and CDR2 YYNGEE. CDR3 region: CASNRGAGTDTQYF. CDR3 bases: TGTGCCAGCAATAGAGGAGCCGGCACAGATACGCAGTATTTT.